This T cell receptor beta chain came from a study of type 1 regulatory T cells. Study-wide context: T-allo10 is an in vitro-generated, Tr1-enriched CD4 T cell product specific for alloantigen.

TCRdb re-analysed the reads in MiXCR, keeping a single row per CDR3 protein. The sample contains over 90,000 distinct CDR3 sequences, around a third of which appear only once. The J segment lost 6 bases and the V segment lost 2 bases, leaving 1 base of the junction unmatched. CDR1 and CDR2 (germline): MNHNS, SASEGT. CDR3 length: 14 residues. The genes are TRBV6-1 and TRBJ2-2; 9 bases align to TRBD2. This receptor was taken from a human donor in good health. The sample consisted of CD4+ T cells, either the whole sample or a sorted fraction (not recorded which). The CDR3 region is CASSELAGAGELFF. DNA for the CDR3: TGTGCCAGCAGTGAATTAGCGGGAGCCGGGGAGCTGTTTTTT.